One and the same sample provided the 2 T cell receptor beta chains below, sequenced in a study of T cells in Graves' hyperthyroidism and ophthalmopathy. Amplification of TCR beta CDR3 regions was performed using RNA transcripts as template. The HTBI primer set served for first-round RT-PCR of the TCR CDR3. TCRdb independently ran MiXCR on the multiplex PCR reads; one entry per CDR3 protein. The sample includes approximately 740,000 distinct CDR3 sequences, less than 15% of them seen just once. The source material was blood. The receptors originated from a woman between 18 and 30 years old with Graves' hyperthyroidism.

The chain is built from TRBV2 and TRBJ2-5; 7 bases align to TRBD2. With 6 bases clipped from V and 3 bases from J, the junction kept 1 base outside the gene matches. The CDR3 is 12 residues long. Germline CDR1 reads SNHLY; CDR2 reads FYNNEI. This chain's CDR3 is CASSAGEETQYF. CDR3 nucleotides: TGTGCCAGCAGCGCGGGGGAAGAGACCCAGTACTTC.

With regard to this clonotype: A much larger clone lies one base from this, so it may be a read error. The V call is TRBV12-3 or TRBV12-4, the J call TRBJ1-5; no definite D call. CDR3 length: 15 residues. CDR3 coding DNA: TGTACCAGCAGTTTATCTTGGACTTCTCCCCAGCCCCAGCATTTT. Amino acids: CTSSLSWTSPQPQHF.